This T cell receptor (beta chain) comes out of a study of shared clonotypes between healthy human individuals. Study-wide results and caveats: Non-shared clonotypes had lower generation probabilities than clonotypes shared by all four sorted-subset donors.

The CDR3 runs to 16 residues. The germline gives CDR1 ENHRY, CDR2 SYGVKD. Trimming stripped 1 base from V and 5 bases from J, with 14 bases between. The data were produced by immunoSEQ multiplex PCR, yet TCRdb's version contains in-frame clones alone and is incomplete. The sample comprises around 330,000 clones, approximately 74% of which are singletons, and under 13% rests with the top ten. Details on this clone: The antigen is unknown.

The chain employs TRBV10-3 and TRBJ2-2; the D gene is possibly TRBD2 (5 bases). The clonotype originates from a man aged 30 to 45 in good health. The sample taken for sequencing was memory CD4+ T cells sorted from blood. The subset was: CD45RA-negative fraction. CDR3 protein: CAISELSGRTTGELFF. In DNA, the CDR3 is TGTGCCATCAGTGAGTTAAGCGGAAGAACAACCGGGGAGCTGTTTTTT.